Listed below are T cell receptor beta chains from one sample, sequenced in a study of blood T cell repertoires in COVID-19. Only in-frame clones appear in the TCRdb table, and some are missing; sequencing was by immunoSEQ multiplex PCR. The sample consists of about 260,000 clones, roughly 87% of them appearing once. The sample taken for sequencing was peripheral blood. These TCRs come from a woman in her 50s who had recovered from COVID-19. Both conserved end residues are part of each CDR3. The D gene is left open where the match is weak. Some rows mark clone size as missing; the rest say once, few, many or name a class of expanded clone.

cdr3_nt cdr3_aa j_call d_call v_call clone_size
TGTGCCAGCAGTTACTCGAGGTCGGTGCAAGCTTTCTTT CASSYSRSVQAFF TRBJ1-1 NA TRBV6-2/TRBV6-3 NA
TGCAGCGTTGAACAGAACTATGGCTACACCTTC CSVEQNYGYTF TRBJ1-2 NA TRBV29-1 once
TGTGCCAGCAGCCCGGGTCGGGGTGGGTACGAGCAGTACTTC CASSPGRGGYEQYF TRBJ2-7 NA TRBV9 NA
TGTGCCAGCTCACCCGTTAGCGGGGGGGCCGCAGATACGCAGTATTTT CASSPVSGGAADTQYF TRBJ2-3 TRBD2 TRBV18 once
TGTGCCATCTCCACCCCGGGAGCAGGGAACCCGAACTATGGCTACACCTTC CAISTPGAGNPNYGYTF TRBJ1-2 NA TRBV10-3 NA
TGCAGCGTTGATACCGGGTACCTTAATGGCTACACCTTC CSVDTGYLNGYTF TRBJ1-2 NA TRBV29-1 NA
TGCGCCAGCAGCCGCGAGCAGGGACTAGGCCAAGAGACCCAGTACTTC CASSREQGLGQETQYF TRBJ2-5 TRBD2 TRBV4-1 once
TGTGCCAGCAGTCTTCCAGGATCCACAGATACGCAGTATTTT CASSLPGSTDTQYF TRBJ2-3 NA TRBV27 NA
TGTGCCAGCTCACCACGGATGGCAGGGGGCTCGAATGAGCAGTTCTTC CASSPRMAGGSNEQFF TRBJ2-1 TRBD1 TRBV18 NA
TGTGCCAGCAGCAAGCGACAGGGGGCACAGCCCCAGCATTTT CASSKRQGAQPQHF TRBJ1-5 TRBD1 TRBV7-2 NA
TGTGCCTGGAATTCCCGGGCCCGAGGGGGTGGCTACACCTTC CAWNSRARGGGYTF TRBJ1-2 NA TRBV30 NA
TGTGCCAGCAGCGAGAACAGGGGGCAGCGGGCTTTCTTT CASSENRGQRAFF TRBJ1-1 TRBD1 TRBV5-4 NA
TGTGCCAGCTCACAATCCGGGACAGCGGGAGTCGAAGCTTTCTTT CASSQSGTAGVEAFF TRBJ1-1 TRBD1 TRBV18 NA
TGTGCCAGCCGGCGGATCCCCTACGAGCAGTACTTC CASRRIPYEQYF TRBJ2-7 NA TRBV7-9 NA
TGTGCCAGTAGTATAGATTCGGGGACTGAAGCTTTCTTT CASSIDSGTEAFF TRBJ1-1 NA TRBV19 NA
TGCGCCAGCAGTGTACCGGGACAGCACACAGATACGCAGTATTTT CASSVPGQHTDTQYF TRBJ2-3 TRBD1 TRBV10-1 NA
TGCGCCAGCAGCTTGGGTGGGACTCAGCGGACTGAAGCTTTCTTT CASSLGGTQRTEAFF TRBJ1-1 NA TRBV5-1 NA
TGTGCCAGCAGCTCCTCCAGGACAGGGATCTACGAGCAGTACTTC CASSSSRTGIYEQYF TRBJ2-7 TRBD1 TRBV7-9 NA
TGTGCCACCAGCAGAGATGCGGGTCTTAGGGAAAAACTGTTTTTT CATSRDAGLREKLFF TRBJ1-4 NA TRBV15 NA
TGTGCCAGCCGAAGGGGGGGAGTGAACAATGAGCAGTTCTTC CASRRGGVNNEQFF TRBJ2-1 NA TRBV27 few
TGTGCCAGCACCCTCTTATCCGGACAGGGGGCGAGTAATGAGCAGTTCTTC CASTLLSGQGASNEQFF TRBJ2-1 TRBD1 TRBV7-9 NA
TGTGCCAGCACTGTCACCGGGACAGGGAAGGGAACTTTCTTT CASTVTGTGKGTFF TRBJ1-1 TRBD1 TRBV25-1 NA
TGTGCTAGCAGCTTAGACAGGAACACTGAAGCTTTCTTT CASSLDRNTEAFF TRBJ1-1 NA TRBV7-7 few
TGTGCCAGCACCCCGGACAGTACCTTGGGTCAGCCCCAGCATTTT CASTPDSTLGQPQHF TRBJ1-5 NA TRBV2 NA
TGTGCCAGCGGGGTGGGAGGGGAATTGACAGATACGCAGTATTTT CASGVGGELTDTQYF TRBJ2-3 TRBD2 TRBV28 NA
TGTGCCAGCAGCCAAGATGTAACGGGACTAGCGGTTAACACCGGGGAGCTGTTTTTT CASSQDVTGLAVNTGELFF TRBJ2-2 TRBD2 TRBV4-2 NA
TGTGCCAGCAGCCAAGGGCGGTCAAGCTCCTACGAGCAGTACTTC CASSQGRSSSYEQYF TRBJ2-7 NA TRBV14 NA
TGTGCCAGCCCACCCGGGGGGAACACCATATATTTT CASPPGGNTIYF TRBJ1-3 NA TRBV28 once
TGTGCCAGCAGTCCTAGCGGGATGAGAGAAAACCGTGAGCAGTTCTTC CASSPSGMRENREQFF TRBJ2-1 TRBD2 TRBV11-2 NA
TGTGCCAGCCAAGTGGACAGGGGACAAGAGACCCAGTACTTC CASQVDRGQETQYF TRBJ2-5 TRBD1 TRBV18 NA
TGTGCCAGCAGTTTAGTTAGCGGGGTCCTAAGCGATACGCAGTATTTT CASSLVSGVLSDTQYF TRBJ2-3 TRBD2 TRBV28 NA
TGTGCCAGTAGTATACAGGGAACAAATCAGCCCCAGCATTTT CASSIQGTNQPQHF TRBJ1-5 NA TRBV19 once
TGTGCCAGCAGCTTGTTGGGACAGGAGACCTACGAGCAGTACTTC CASSLLGQETYEQYF TRBJ2-7 TRBD1 TRBV7-2 NA
TGTGCCAGCAGTCCTCAAACCAAGACAGGGAGCTATGGCTACACCTTC CASSPQTKTGSYGYTF TRBJ1-2 TRBD1 TRBV27 once
TGTGCCAGCACCCAGGGTGCGGTCTCCTACGAGCAGTACTTC CASTQGAVSYEQYF TRBJ2-7 NA TRBV7-2 NA
TGTGCCAGCAGTTACGCGACAGGACTCGGCTCTGGGGCCAACGTCCTGACTTTC CASSYATGLGSGANVLTF TRBJ2-6 NA TRBV6-2/TRBV6-3 NA
TGTGCCAGCAGCGACTCAGGGCGGTCTGGAAACACCATATATTTT CASSDSGRSGNTIYF TRBJ1-3 NA TRBV9 NA
TGTGCCAGCAGCCCACAGGGAGCGGAACGCGAGCAGTACTTC CASSPQGAEREQYF TRBJ2-7 NA TRBV6-6 NA
TGCGCCAGCAGCTTTAGCCCACTCTACACTGAAGCTTTCTTT CASSFSPLYTEAFF TRBJ1-1 NA TRBV5-1 NA
TGTGCCAGCAGAGGACAGGGCCATAGCAATCAGCCCCAGCATTTT CASRGQGHSNQPQHF TRBJ1-5 TRBD1 TRBV5-8 NA
TGTGCCACCAGCAGAGATTACAGGGCTTATGGGTACGAGCAGTACTTC CATSRDYRAYGYEQYF TRBJ2-7 NA TRBV15 once
TGCGCCAGCAGCTCTCAGGGACTACAAGTCGGGGAGCTGTTTTTT CASSSQGLQVGELFF TRBJ2-2 TRBD2 TRBV5-1 NA
TGTGCCTGGGGGGCGGGGGACCTTACAGCGGGAGCCTACGAGCAGTACTTC CAWGAGDLTAGAYEQYF TRBJ2-7 TRBD2 TRBV30 NA